This is a list of T cell receptor beta chains from one sample in a study of T cell repertoires in cytomegalovirus infection. Each CDR3 protein gets one entry after TCRdb re-called the reads with MiXCR. Found here are 300,000 to 400,000 distinct CDR3 sequences, roughly 9.5% of them singletons; the top ten hold over 3.5%. The sequencing input was PBMCs. The receptors were gathered from a human donor in good health (CMV status not recorded). Some clones in this sample may be carry-over from other donors' samples. Each CDR3 is given with its conserved first and last residue. The D gene is left open where the match is weak. Only some rows state a clone size, as once, few, many or a class for expanded clones.

clone size: NA; V gene: TRBV29-1; J gene: TRBJ2-1; D gene: TRBD2; CDR3 DNA: TGCAGCTCGGGGGGATCCTCCTACAATGAGCAGTTCTTC; CDR3 protein: CSSGGSSYNEQFF
clone size: NA; V gene: TRBV7-2; J gene: TRBJ2-6; D gene: NA; CDR3 DNA: TGTGCCAGCAGCTGGGGGTACTCTGGGGCCAACGTCCTGACTTTC; CDR3 protein: CASSWGYSGANVLTF
clone size: few; V gene: TRBV11-3; J gene: TRBJ2-1; D gene: NA; CDR3 DNA: TGTGCCAGCAGCTCCTCGGGGGATGAGCAGTTCTTC; CDR3 protein: CASSSSGDEQFF
clone size: many; V gene: TRBV12-3/TRBV12-4; J gene: TRBJ2-3; D gene: NA; CDR3 DNA: TGTGCCAGCAGTTTCGGAGTGGGGGATACGCAGTATTTT; CDR3 protein: CASSFGVGDTQYF
clone size: NA; V gene: TRBV4-2; J gene: TRBJ2-1; D gene: TRBD2; CDR3 DNA: TGTGCCAGCAGCCAGGGACTAGCGGGGGGCATTCGGAGTGAGCAGTTCTTC; CDR3 protein: CASSQGLAGGIRSEQFF
clone size: few; V gene: TRBV9; J gene: TRBJ1-4; D gene: TRBD1; CDR3 DNA: TGTGCCAGCAGCAGAACAGGGGGCGCCGGTAATGAAAAACTGTTTTTT; CDR3 protein: CASSRTGGAGNEKLFF
clone size: NA; V gene: TRBV15; J gene: TRBJ2-7; D gene: NA; CDR3 DNA: TGTGCCACCAGCAACCTAAGACAGCCCTACGAGCAGTACTTC; CDR3 protein: CATSNLRQPYEQYF
clone size: few; V gene: TRBV6-2/TRBV6-3; J gene: TRBJ1-2; D gene: NA; CDR3 DNA: TGTGCCAGCAGTTACGACCAACTGCGTGGAAACTATGGCTACACCTTC; CDR3 protein: CASSYDQLRGNYGYTF
clone size: NA; V gene: TRBV11-2; J gene: TRBJ2-5; D gene: TRBD2; CDR3 DNA: TGTGCCAGCAGCTTGACTTCCCGACCCCGGACTAGCGGGAGACAAGAGACCCAGTACTTC; CDR3 protein: CASSLTSRPRTSGRQETQYF
clone size: many; V gene: TRBV7-8; J gene: TRBJ1-2; D gene: NA; CDR3 DNA: TGTGCCAGCAGCCCCTTGAGTAACTCTATCTATGGCTACACCTTC; CDR3 protein: CASSPLSNSIYGYTF
clone size: NA; V gene: TRBV11-3; J gene: TRBJ2-1; D gene: TRBD2; CDR3 DNA: TGTGCCAGCAGCTTAGGGGGGGGACTAGCGAGCAATGAGCAGTTCTTC; CDR3 protein: CASSLGGGLASNEQFF
clone size: NA; V gene: TRBV2; J gene: TRBJ2-3; D gene: TRBD2; CDR3 DNA: TGTGCCAGCAGCTGGCTAGCGGGAGCCCGGGATACGCAGTATTTT; CDR3 protein: CASSWLAGARDTQYF
clone size: many; V gene: TRBV7-7; J gene: TRBJ2-1; D gene: NA; CDR3 DNA: TGTGCCAGCAGCTTAGGGCTAGGGAACTCCTACAATGAGCAGTTCTTC; CDR3 protein: CASSLGLGNSYNEQFF
clone size: many; V gene: TRBV19; J gene: TRBJ1-1; D gene: NA; CDR3 DNA: TGTGCCAGTAGTATAGACCTCCTGGGACAAAGGAACACTGAAGCTTTCTTT; CDR3 protein: CASSIDLLGQRNTEAFF
clone size: NA; V gene: TRBV28; J gene: TRBJ2-4; D gene: TRBD2; CDR3 DNA: TGTGCCAGCCGACTAGCGGGAGTCAACATTCAGTACTTC; CDR3 protein: CASRLAGVNIQYF
clone size: few; V gene: TRBV7-4; J gene: TRBJ1-1; D gene: TRBD1; CDR3 DNA: TGTGCCAGCAGCCAGGGACAGGGGGCATTGGCTTTCTTT; CDR3 protein: CASSQGQGALAFF
clone size: many; V gene: TRBV19; J gene: TRBJ2-1; D gene: TRBD2; CDR3 DNA: TGTGCCAGTAGTATTACTAGCGGGACGACAAATGAGCAGTTCTTC; CDR3 protein: CASSITSGTTNEQFF
clone size: NA; V gene: TRBV12-3/TRBV12-4; J gene: TRBJ2-3; D gene: TRBD2; CDR3 DNA: TGTGCCAGCACCGAACTAGCGGGGAGGAGCACAGATACGCAGTATTTT; CDR3 protein: CASTELAGRSTDTQYF
clone size: NA; V gene: TRBV6-2/TRBV6-3; J gene: TRBJ2-7; D gene: NA; CDR3 DNA: TGTGCCAGCAGTTATGACAGCGCCTACGAGCAGTACTTC; CDR3 protein: CASSYDSAYEQYF
clone size: few; V gene: TRBV20-1; J gene: TRBJ1-5; D gene: NA; CDR3 DNA: TGCAGTGCTTCCCGACAGGACCGCAATCAGCCCCAGCATTTT; CDR3 protein: CSASRQDRNQPQHF
clone size: NA; V gene: TRBV10-3; J gene: TRBJ2-7; D gene: NA; CDR3 DNA: TGTGCCATCAGTATCAGCGCCTGCGAGCAGTACTTC; CDR3 protein: CAISISACEQYF
clone size: few; V gene: TRBV12-3/TRBV12-4; J gene: TRBJ2-2; D gene: TRBD2; CDR3 DNA: TGTGCCGGGGGGAGGGGTGGCACCGGGGAGCTGTTTTTT; CDR3 protein: CAGGRGGTGELFF
clone size: few; V gene: TRBV27; J gene: TRBJ2-7; D gene: NA; CDR3 DNA: TGTGCCAGCAGTTCACCTGACCGGAAGGGCTACGAGCAGTACTTC; CDR3 protein: CASSSPDRKGYEQYF
clone size: few; V gene: TRBV7-2; J gene: TRBJ2-7; D gene: TRBD1; CDR3 DNA: TGTGCCAGCAGGCAAACAGGGGGACGGGAGCAGTACTTC; CDR3 protein: CASRQTGGREQYF
clone size: few; V gene: TRBV4-3; J gene: TRBJ2-7; D gene: TRBD2; CDR3 DNA: TGCGCCAGCAGCCACGGCGGGGGGGCCTACGAGCAGTACTTC; CDR3 protein: CASSHGGGAYEQYF
clone size: few; V gene: TRBV6-5; J gene: TRBJ2-1; D gene: NA; CDR3 DNA: TGTGCCAGCAGCCCAGCGCTAGCCATTTACAATGAGCAGTTCTTC; CDR3 protein: CASSPALAIYNEQFF